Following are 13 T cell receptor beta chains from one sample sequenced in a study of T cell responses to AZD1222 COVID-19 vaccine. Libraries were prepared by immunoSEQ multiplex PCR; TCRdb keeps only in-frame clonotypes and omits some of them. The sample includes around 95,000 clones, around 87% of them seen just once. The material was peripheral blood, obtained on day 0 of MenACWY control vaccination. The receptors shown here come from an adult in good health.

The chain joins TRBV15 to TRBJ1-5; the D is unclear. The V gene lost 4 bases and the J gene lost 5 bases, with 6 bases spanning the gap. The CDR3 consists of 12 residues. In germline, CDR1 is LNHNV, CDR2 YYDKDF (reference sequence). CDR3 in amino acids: CATSTSDQPQHF. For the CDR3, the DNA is TGTGCCACCAGCACCAGTGATCAGCCCCAGCATTTT.

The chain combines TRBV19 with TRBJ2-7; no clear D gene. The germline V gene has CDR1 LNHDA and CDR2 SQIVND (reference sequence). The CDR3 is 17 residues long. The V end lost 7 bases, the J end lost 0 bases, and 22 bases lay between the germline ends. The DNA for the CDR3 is TGTGCCAGTACCCCTTCCGAGGCCAGCTTCGGCTCCTACGAGCAGTACTTC. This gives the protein CASTPSEASFGSYEQYF.

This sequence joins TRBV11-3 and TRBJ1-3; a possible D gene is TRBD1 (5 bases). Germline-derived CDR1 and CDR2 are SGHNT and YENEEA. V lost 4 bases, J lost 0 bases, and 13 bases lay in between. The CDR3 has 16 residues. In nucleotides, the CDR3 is TGTGCCAGCAGCTCCGGGGACTCCCTCTCTGGAAACACCATATATTTT. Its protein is CASSSGDSLSGNTIYF.

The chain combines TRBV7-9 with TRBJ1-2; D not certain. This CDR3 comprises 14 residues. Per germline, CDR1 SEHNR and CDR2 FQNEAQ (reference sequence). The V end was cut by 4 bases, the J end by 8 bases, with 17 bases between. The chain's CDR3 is CASSSAWAGLGYTF. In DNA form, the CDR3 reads TGTGCCAGCAGCTCCGCGTGGGCAGGCCTAGGCTACACCTTC.

In DNA form, the CDR3 reads TGTGCCAGCAGCTTCCCCGCGACGGCGAATGAAAAACTGTTTTTT. Translated: CASSFPATANEKLFF. The chain couples TRBV5-5 to TRBJ1-4; D unresolved. There are 15 residues in the CDR3. CDR1 and CDR2 from the germline V gene are SGHKS and YYEKEE (reference sequence). The V gene lost 2 bases and the J gene lost 5 bases, with 13 bases spanning the gap.

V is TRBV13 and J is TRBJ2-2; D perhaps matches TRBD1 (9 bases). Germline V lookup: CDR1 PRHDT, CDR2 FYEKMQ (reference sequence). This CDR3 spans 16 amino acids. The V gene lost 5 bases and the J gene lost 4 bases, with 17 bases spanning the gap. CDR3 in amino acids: CASSSGGQGGTGELFF. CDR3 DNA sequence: TGTGCCAGCAGCAGCGGGGGACAGGGAGGCACCGGGGAGCTGTTTTTT.

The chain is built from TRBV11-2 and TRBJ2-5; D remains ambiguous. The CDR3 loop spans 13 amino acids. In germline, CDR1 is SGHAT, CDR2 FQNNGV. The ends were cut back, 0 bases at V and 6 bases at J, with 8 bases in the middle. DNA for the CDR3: TGTGCCAGCAGCTTAGAGGCCCCACAGACCCAGTACTTC. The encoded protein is CASSLEAPQTQYF. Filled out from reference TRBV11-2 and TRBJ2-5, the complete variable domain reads EAGVAQSPRYKIIEKRQSVAFWCNPISGHATLYWYQQILGQGPKLLIQFQNNGVVDDSQLPKDRFSAERLKGVDSTLKIQPAKLEDSAVYLCASSLEAPQTQYFGPGTRLLVL.

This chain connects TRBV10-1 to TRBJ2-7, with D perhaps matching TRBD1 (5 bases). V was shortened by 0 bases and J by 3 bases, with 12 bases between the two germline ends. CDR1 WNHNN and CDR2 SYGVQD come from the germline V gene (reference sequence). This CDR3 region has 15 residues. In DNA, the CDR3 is TGCGCCAGCAGTGAGTCTGAGGCAGGGCGCTACGAGCAGTACTTC. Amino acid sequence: CASSESEAGRYEQYF.

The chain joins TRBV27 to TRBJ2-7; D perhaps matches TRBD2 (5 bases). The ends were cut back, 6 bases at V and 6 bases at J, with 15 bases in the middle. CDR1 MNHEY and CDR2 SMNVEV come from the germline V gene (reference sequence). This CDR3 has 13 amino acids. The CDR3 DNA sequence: TGTGCCAGCAGCCCGGGGTCCTTTCTCGAGCAGTACTTC. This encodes CASSPGSFLEQYF.

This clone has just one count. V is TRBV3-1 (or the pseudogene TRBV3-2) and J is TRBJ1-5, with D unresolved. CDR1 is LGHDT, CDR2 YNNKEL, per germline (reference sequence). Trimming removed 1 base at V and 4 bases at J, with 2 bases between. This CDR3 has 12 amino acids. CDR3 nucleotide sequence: TGTGCCAGCAGCCAAGTTAATCAGCCCCAGCATTTT. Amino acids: CASSQVNQPQHF.

The CDR3 reads CASSQDRAGLRGYTF. CDR3 nucleotide sequence: TGTGCCAGCAGCCAAGATCGGGCAGGTTTGAGAGGCTACACCTTC. The gene calls are TRBV14 and TRBJ1-2, with no clear D. CDR1 and CDR2 (germline): SGHDN, FVKESK. CDR3 size: 15 residues. Trimming removed 0 bases from V and 8 bases from J, with 16 bases in between. Based on the CDR3 plus reference TRBV14 and TRBJ1-2, the full variable domain is EAGVTQFPSHSVIEKGQTVTLRCDPISGHDNLYWYRRVMGKEIKFLLHFVKESKQDESGMPNNRFLAERTGGTYSTLKVQPAELEDSGVYFCASSQDRAGLRGYTFGSGTRLTVV.

The CDR3 spells CASSFLGRIEKLFF. CDR3 DNA sequence: TGTGCCAGCAGTTTCCTCGGACGGATAGAAAAACTGTTTTTT. V is TRBV27 and J is TRBJ1-4; D remains ambiguous. This CDR3 is built from 14 residues. Germline CDR1 is MNHEY and CDR2 is SMNVEV (reference sequence). V lost 3 bases to trimming and J lost 8 bases, with 13 bases between them.

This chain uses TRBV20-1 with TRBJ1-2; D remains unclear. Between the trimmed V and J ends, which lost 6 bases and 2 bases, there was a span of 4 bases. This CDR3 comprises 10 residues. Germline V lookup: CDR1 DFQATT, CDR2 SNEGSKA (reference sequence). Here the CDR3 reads CSAQNYGYTF. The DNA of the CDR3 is TGCAGTGCCCAGAACTATGGCTACACCTTC.